This T cell receptor beta chain emerged from a study of T cell changes during pregnancy in multiple sclerosis. Here immunoSEQ multiplex PCR was the method, and the copy in TCRdb shows in-frame clones only, minus some. The sample contains 79,000 or so clones, around 93% of which appear only once. This sequence originates from a female donor in good health, enrolled as a control in a pregnancy study. The source was peripheral blood, collected in the first trimester of pregnancy.

In DNA, the CDR3 is TGTGCCGGGACAGTGGAGCTCTACAATGAGCAGTTCTTC. It codes for CAGTVELYNEQFF. This chain uses TRBV30 with TRBJ2-1, with TRBD1 identical over 7 bases. CDR3 length: 13 residues. Germline CDR1 reads GTSNPN; CDR2 reads SVGIG (reference sequence). The V and J ends lost 8 bases and 3 bases, in that order; junction bases with no gene match: 7.